These 4 T cell receptor beta chains came from one sample sequenced in a study of T cell changes during pregnancy in multiple sclerosis. Sequenced by immunoSEQ multiplex PCR; TCRdb stores in-frame clones only, minus some. The sample holds fewer than 40,000 clones, roughly nine tenths seen once. The source was CD8+ T cells from peripheral blood mononuclear cells, collected before pregnancy. These receptors were taken from a female donor with multiple sclerosis, enrolled in a pregnancy study.

The chain employs TRBV7-9 and TRBJ2-3, with D unclear. Trimming left V 3 bases short and J 2 bases short, with 3 bases between. CDR3 size: 12 residues. Germline V CDR1 and CDR2: SEHNR, FQNEAQ (reference sequence). The CDR3 here is CASSLYTDTQYF. The CDR3 DNA sequence: TGTGCCAGCAGCTTGTACACAGATACGCAGTATTTT.

The chain links TRBV10-3 to TRBJ2-7; D perhaps matches TRBD1 (5 bases). V was pared by 6 bases and J by 3 bases, with 9 bases between. The germline CDR1 and CDR2 sequences are ENHRY and SYGVKD. The CDR3 is 12 residues long. The CDR3 is CAISPDIYEQYF. DNA of the CDR3: TGTGCCATCAGCCCGGACATCTACGAGCAGTACTTC.

This clone is a singleton in its sample. The chain joins TRBV6-6 to TRBJ2-1; a weak D match, TRBD1 (5 bases). The ends were cut back, 6 bases at V and 5 bases at J, with 20 bases in the middle. This CDR3 has 16 residues. Germline V gene data show CDR1 as MNHNY and CDR2 as SVGAGI (reference sequence). CDR3 residues: CASSLTRVAGDNEQFF. The CDR3 region has the DNA TGTGCCAGCAGCTTAACCAGGGTAGCTGGGGACAATGAGCAGTTCTTC.

This clone was recorded once. DNA for the CDR3: TGTGCCTGGAGTGTACTCAGGATTTCCTACGAGCAGTACTTC. Its translation is CAWSVLRISYEQYF. The gene calls are TRBV30 and TRBJ2-7; D remains ambiguous. Per the germline V gene, CDR1 is GTSNPN and CDR2 is SVGIG (reference sequence). The V gene lost 0 bases and the J gene lost 1 base, with 10 bases spanning the gap. The CDR3 is 14 amino acids.